The next 30 T cell receptor beta chains were all read from a single sample in a study of blood T cells in healthy people across ages. Using a J-beta primer mix together with a sample-barcoded 5' primer, a second PCR was run for about 7 to 12 cycles. One entry per CDR3 protein results from TCRdb running MiXCR on the 5' RACE reads. This sample has around 1,900,000 distinct CDR3 sequences, with about two fifths found just once. The sample consisted of blood. These receptors all come from a human donor in good health.

This clonotype was observed a few times. The chain combines TRBV12-3 or TRBV12-4 with TRBJ2-1; possibly TRBD1 for D (6 bases). The CDR3 contains 14 residues. The V gene lost 6 bases and the J gene lost 7 bases, with 16 bases spanning the gap. The CDR3 region has the DNA TGTGCCAGCAGACCGATACAGGGTAGGAATGAGCAGTTCTTC. Encoded protein: CASRPIQGRNEQFF.

This clonotype came up once. V is TRBV5-1 and J is TRBJ2-5; D is unresolved. Per the germline V gene, CDR1 is SGHRS and CDR2 is YFSETQ. With 7 bases removed from V and 1 base from J, the gap between germline ends came to 14 bases. CDR3 length: 14 residues. The CDR3 region has the DNA TGCGCCAGCTGGTCTGGCGGAGCCCAAGAGACCCAGTACTTC. It specifies CASWSGGAQETQYF.

This clonotype appeared once. This chain connects TRBV5-1 to TRBJ2-1; TRBD1 or TRBD2 may be the D gene (5 bases each). Germline-derived CDR1 and CDR2 are SGHRS and YFSETQ. V was shortened by 2 bases and J by 7 bases, with 22 bases between the two germline ends. This CDR3 is 17 amino acids long. The CDR3 DNA is TGCGCCAGCAGCTTTAGGGAGCAGGGCCCATGGGGGAATGAGCAGTTCTTC. Protein product: CASSFREQGPWGNEQFF.

The V call is TRBV9, the J call TRBJ2-5, with D perhaps given as TRBD1 or TRBD2 (5 bases each). CDR3 size: 14 residues. From germline, CDR1 is SGDLS and CDR2 YYNGEE. Trimming shortened V by 0 bases and J by 5 bases, and 11 bases separated the two germline ends. CDR3 residues: CASSVGDSGETQYF. The CDR3 DNA is TGTGCCAGCAGCGTAGGTGACAGCGGTGAGACCCAGTACTTC.

V usage is TRBV25-1 and J usage is TRBJ2-1; the D is unclear. V dropped 3 bases and J dropped 0 bases, with 9 bases sitting between them. Germline V gives CDR1 MGHDK, CDR2 SYGVNS. The CDR3 is 15 amino acids. The CDR3 loop is CASSDFSSSYNEQFF. The CDR3 nucleotides read TGTGCCAGCAGTGACTTTAGCAGCTCCTACAATGAGCAGTTCTTC.

This clonotype appeared a few times. The J gene is TRBJ1-1, the V gene TRBV4-1, with 8 bases matching TRBD1. The V gene's germline CDR1 is MGHRA and CDR2 YSYEKL. V dropped 4 bases and J dropped 5; count of bases not matched to a gene: 9. The CDR3 length is 15 residues. CDR3 residues: CASSLQRQGRTEAFF. CDR3 DNA: TGCGCCAGCAGCCTCCAAAGACAGGGGAGGACTGAAGCTTTCTTT.

Concerning this clonotype: This sequence may be a read error, since a much larger clone differs from it by one base. The gene calls are TRBV18 and TRBJ2-7; TRBD1 agrees at 8 bases. The V gene's germline CDR1 is KGHSH and CDR2 LQKENI. CDR3 size: 18 residues. CDR3: CASSPPSTGALSSYKQYF. CDR3 nucleotide sequence: TGTGCCAGCTCACCACCGTCGACAGGGGCGCTGAGCTCCTACAAGCAGTACTTC.

The chain has TRBV20-1 and TRBJ2-3; the D gene is possibly TRBD2 (6 bases). The CDR3 has 16 amino acids. The V and J ends lost 0 bases and 5 bases respectively, with 18 bases between them. The germline gives CDR1 DFQATT, CDR2 SNEGSKA (reference sequence). CDR3 bases: TGCAGTGCTAGAGATCGGGGGACCATAGCAGGAGATACGCAGTATTTT. As protein: CSARDRGTIAGDTQYF.

This clonotype was seen more than once but under ten times. The rearrangement uses TRBV29-1 and TRBJ2-3; TRBD2 aligns across 10 bases. Germline loops: CDR1 SQVTM, CDR2 ANQGSEA. V shed 5 bases and J 3 bases; nucleotides not matched to a gene: 2. The CDR3 totals 13 residues. The CDR3 DNA sequence: TGCAGCGTTAGCGGGGGGGTAACAGATACGCAGTATTTT. This translates into CSVSGGVTDTQYF.

This clonotype was counted only a few times. The chain recombines TRBV6-2 or TRBV6-3 with TRBJ2-7; 10 positions agree with TRBD1. The CDR3 runs 17 residues. Germline V gives CDR1 MNHEY, CDR2 SVGEGT. V was clipped by 0 bases and J by 6 bases; unmatched bases: 11. The CDR3 here is CASSYSRTGGQVPEQYF. DNA of the CDR3: TGTGCCAGCAGTTACTCGCGGACAGGGGGGCAAGTACCCGAGCAGTACTTC.

This clonotype was seen only once. The rearrangement joins TRBV12-3 or TRBV12-4 to TRBJ2-2; 9 bases agree with TRBD2. The CDR3 sequence is 16 residues long. The trim removed 5 bases at V and 6 bases at J, leaving 10 bases unmatched. CDR3 loop: CASSPLGGGAPGELFF. The DNA of the CDR3 is TGTGCCAGCAGTCCACTTGGCGGGGGGGCTCCCGGGGAGCTGTTTTTT.

The chain combines TRBV29-1 with TRBJ1-1, with D unresolved. CDR3 size: 12 residues. Germline V lookup: CDR1 SQVTM, CDR2 ANQGSEA. Trimming stripped 3 bases from V and 2 bases from J, with 7 bases between. The CDR3 spells CSVDARNTEAFF. DNA for the CDR3: TGCAGCGTTGACGCCAGAAACACTGAAGCTTTCTTT.

This clonotype has a handful of counts. The CDR3 bases are TGTGCCAGCAGTTTTCTTAGCCGCGAGCAGTACTTC. This gives the protein CASSFLSREQYF. The V gene is TRBV7-2, the J gene TRBJ2-4, with D unclear. Near its end, the DNA agrees better with TRBJ2-7, so the J call may be wrong. Germline values: CDR1 SGHTA, CDR2 FQGNSA. This CDR3 spans 12 amino acids.

V usage is TRBV28 and J usage is TRBJ1-6, with 8 positions matching TRBD1. From germline, CDR1 is MDHEN and CDR2 SYDVKM. With V trimmed by 6 bases and J by 10 bases, 11 bases remained unmatched. The CDR3 has 15 residues. The CDR3 spells CASSSGQGIQSPLHF. CDR3 nucleotides: TGTGCCAGCAGCTCCGGACAGGGAATACAGTCACCCCTCCACTTT.

Only a few counts were recorded for this clonotype. The rearrangement joins TRBV7-2 to TRBJ2-4; either TRBD1 or TRBD2 may supply D (5 bases each). The J call may be in error: the DNA end matches TRBJ2-7 better. CDR1 and CDR2 from the germline V gene are SGHTA and FQGNSA. There are 14 residues in the CDR3. As DNA, the CDR3 is TGTGCCAGCAGCACCCGGGCAGGGACCAACGAGCAGTACTTC. This encodes CASSTRAGTNEQYF.

This clonotype was counted between two and nine times. This chain links TRBV6-2 or TRBV6-3 with TRBJ2-1, with TRBD2 identical over 10 bases. The V and J ends lost 6 bases and 6 bases, in that order; junction bases with no gene match: 5. The CDR3 sequence is 14 residues long. Germline V lookup: CDR1 MNHEY, CDR2 SVGEGT. The CDR3 region has the DNA TGTGCCAGCAGGAGTAGCGGGGGGTCCAATGAGCAGTTCTTC. Protein: CASRSSGGSNEQFF.

The chain employs TRBV20-1 and TRBJ2-1; 11 nucleotides agree with TRBD1. The V and J ends lost 4 bases and 7 bases, in that order; junction bases with no gene match: 6. The CDR3 consists of 14 residues. Germline V gene lookup returns CDR1 DFQATT and CDR2 SNEGSKA (reference sequence). The CDR3 spells CSATPGTGGNEQFF. DNA of the CDR3: TGCAGTGCTACCCCCGGGACAGGGGGGAATGAGCAGTTCTTC.

Only a few counts were recorded for this clonotype. V and J are TRBV20-1 and TRBJ1-5; a possible D gene is TRBD1 (6 bases). From germline, CDR1 is DFQATT and CDR2 SNEGSKA (reference sequence). The V and J ends lost 3 bases and 0 bases respectively, with 9 bases between them. This CDR3 region has 14 residues. The CDR3 here is CSASWTDSNQPQHF. In DNA form, the CDR3 reads TGCAGTGCTAGCTGGACAGATAGCAATCAGCCCCAGCATTTT.

V usage is TRBV5-1 and J usage is TRBJ2-2, with D unclear. V gave up 0 bases and J gave up 6 bases, with 12 bases separating them. The CDR3 is 15 residues long. Per germline, CDR1 SGHRS and CDR2 YFSETQ. The CDR3 sequence is CASSLAALDAGELFF. The CDR3 DNA sequence: TGCGCCAGCAGCTTGGCGGCGCTGGACGCCGGGGAGCTGTTTTTT.

As concerns this clonotype: A read error may explain this, as a much larger clone is one base away. The gene calls are TRBV29-1 and TRBJ2-1, with D possibly matching TRBD1 (6 bases). The DNA end is a closer match to TRBJ2-7, so the J assignment may be wrong. This CDR3 has 14 amino acids. Germline lookup yields CDR1 SQVTM and CDR2 ANQGSEA. The DNA for the CDR3 is TGCAGCGTAGCCACACAGGGTTCTGGCAATGAGCAGTACTTC. Translated: CSVATQGSGNEQYF.

This clonotype was seen more than once but under ten times. The chain links TRBV7-9 to TRBJ1-1; D might be TRBD1 (6 bases). The CDR3 runs to 12 residues. Trimming shortened V by 3 bases and J by 7 bases, and 9 bases separated the two germline ends. Germline V gives CDR1 SEHNR, CDR2 FQNEAQ (reference sequence). CDR3 sequence reads: CASSLTDSEAFF. The DNA of the CDR3 is TGTGCCAGCAGCTTGACGGACAGTGAAGCTTTCTTT.

This clonotype was found a few times. This chain connects TRBV6-2 or TRBV6-3 to TRBJ2-5, with TRBD2 as a possible D gene (6 bases). The V end was cut by 8 bases, the J end by 0 bases, with 16 bases between. CDR1 is MNHEY and CDR2 is SVGEGT in the germline V gene. CDR3 length: 15 residues. The CDR3 nucleotides read TGTGCCAGCGACGCCCCCGGGGACTACCAAGAGACCCAGTACTTC. This translates into CASDAPGDYQETQYF.

There are a few counts of this clonotype. The chain uses TRBV20-1 and TRBJ2-3; 7 bases fit TRBD2. Trimming took 0 bases from V and 0 from J; bases not matched to a gene: 6. This CDR3 comprises 16 residues. Germline-derived CDR1 and CDR2 are DFQATT and SNEGSKA (reference sequence). The CDR3 DNA reads TGCAGTGCTAGAGATCTCAGCGGGGTGAGCACAGATACGCAGTATTTT. Residues: CSARDLSGVSTDTQYF.

The rearrangement links TRBV6-5 to TRBJ1-1; 9 nucleotides match TRBD1. Germline-derived CDR1 and CDR2 are MNHEY and SVGAGI. V was pared by 3 bases and J by 1 base, with 3 bases of the junction left unmatched. This CDR3 has 15 residues. The CDR3 sequence: CASSYGTGPNTEAFF. CDR3 DNA: TGTGCCAGCAGTTATGGGACAGGGCCGAACACTGAAGCTTTCTTT.

The table lists this clonotype with a few counts. This rearrangement joins TRBV7-9 to TRBJ2-1; D possibly matches TRBD1 or TRBD2 (6 bases each). V lost 6 bases and J lost 2, with 11 bases in between. The CDR3 runs 14 residues. In germline, CDR1 is SEHNR, CDR2 FQNEAQ (reference sequence). As DNA, the CDR3 is TGTGCCAGCAGAGTTCGGGGGCCCTACAATGAGCAGTTCTTC. It yields the protein CASRVRGPYNEQFF.

The chain joins TRBV7-2 to TRBJ2-2; TRBD1 agrees at 8 bases. The CDR3 consists of 14 residues. Trimming took 5 bases from V and 7 from J; bases not matched to a gene: 6. Germline V gene sequence: CDR1 SGHTA, CDR2 FQGNSA. The CDR3 reads CASSEDRGIGELFF. The CDR3 nucleotides read TGTGCCAGCAGCGAAGACAGGGGAATCGGGGAGCTGTTTTTT.

The sample holds a few counts of this clonotype. This chain connects TRBV5-1 to TRBJ2-2; D is uncertain. Germline V gene data show CDR1 as SGHRS and CDR2 as YFSETQ. The CDR3 has 14 residues. Trimming removed 0 bases at V and 1 base at J, with 4 bases between. The CDR3 sequence is CASSLAQNTGELFF. In DNA, the CDR3 is TGCGCCAGCAGCTTGGCGCAGAACACCGGGGAGCTGTTTTTT.

Turning to this clonotype: A much larger clone differs from this one at a single base, so this may be a read error. The chain recombines TRBV7-2 with TRBJ2-3, with 11 nucleotides matching TRBD2. Germline V gene data show CDR1 as SGHTA and CDR2 as FQGNSA. This CDR3 has 17 residues. Here the CDR3 DNA reads TGTGCCGGCAGCTTAGAGCCACTAGCGGGGGGCACAGATACGCAGTATTTT. Translated: CAGSLEPLAGGTDTQYF.

In its sample, this clonotype was seen a few times. The genes are TRBV7-3 and TRBJ2-7; TRBD2 matches 9 bases. The CDR3 covers 18 residues. CDR1 is SGHTA and CDR2 is FQGTGA in the germline V gene. V was pared by 5 bases and J by 0 bases, with 14 bases of the junction left unmatched. CDR3 loop: CASSPRGLADHSSYEQYF. The DNA for the CDR3 is TGTGCCAGCAGCCCACGGGGACTAGCCGATCATAGCTCCTACGAGCAGTACTTC.

The sample holds a few counts of this clonotype. The chain couples TRBV20-1 to TRBJ2-3; 7 bases are a match to TRBD2. Germline trimming cut 6 bases from V and 2 bases from J; bases unmatched to any gene: 5. The germline V gene has CDR1 DFQATT and CDR2 SNEGSKA (reference sequence). CDR3 size: 13 residues. In DNA form, the CDR3 reads TGCAGTGCGCCGGGACTACACACAGATACGCAGTATTTT. It yields the protein CSAPGLHTDTQYF.